This passage covers 30 T cell receptor beta chains from one sample sequenced in a study of cytomegalovirus exposure and HLA in healthy donors. PCR primers comprised 60 Vbeta and 13 Jbeta primers. TCRdb's table, derived via immunoSEQ multiplex PCR, lists solely in-frame clones and lacks some. The table records over 200,000 clones, around 80% of them present only once. Specimen: PBMCs. The receptor set was obtained from a woman aged 60-70 years in good health and CMV-seropositive.

The genes are TRBV29-1 and TRBJ2-5; 14 bases are shared with TRBD2. The CDR3 has 14 residues. CDR1 SQVTM and CDR2 ANQGSEA come from the germline V gene. V shed 7 bases, J shed 2 bases, and the junction held 3 bases outside the gene matches. The DNA for the CDR3 is TGCAGCGCGGGGACTAGCGGGAGACAAGAGACCCAGTACTTC. Amino acids: CSAGTSGRQETQYF.

This chain uses TRBV30 with TRBJ2-7; TRBD2 aligns across 13 bases. After removal of 2 bases from V and 6 bases from J, the junction contained 10 bases not matched to a gene. CDR3 length: 16 residues. Germline V lookup: CDR1 GTSNPN, CDR2 SVGIG (reference sequence). CDR3 nucleotide sequence: TGTGCCTGGAGTCTATCTCAGGGGACTAGCGGGACCGAGCAGTACTTC. It specifies CAWSLSQGTSGTEQYF.

This clone occurred a few times. This chain uses TRBV7-3 with TRBJ1-4, with D unclear. The CDR3 runs to 15 residues. From germline, CDR1 is SGHTA and CDR2 FQGTGA. V lost 5 bases, J lost 7 bases, and 17 bases lay in between. CDR3 protein: CASSLSGVSGEKLFF. The CDR3 coding sequence is TGTGCCAGCAGCCTAAGCGGCGTGAGCGGTGAAAAACTGTTTTTT.

In DNA form, the CDR3 reads TGCGCCAGCAGCCCAGAGGGGGCAACCGGGGAGCTGTTTTTT. Translation: CASSPEGATGELFF. The chain recombines TRBV5-1 with TRBJ2-2; the match to TRBD1 covers 7 bases. CDR1 and CDR2 (germline): SGHRS, YFSETQ. The length of the CDR3 is 14 residues. Trimming cost V 4 bases and J 5 bases; bases outside gene matches: 5.

This chain links TRBV18 with TRBJ1-1; TRBD1 agrees at 8 bases. CDR3 length equals 14 residues. Looked up from germline, CDR1 is KGHSH and CDR2 is LQKENI. After removal of 5 bases from V and 5 bases from J, the junction contained 7 bases not matched to a gene. Here the CDR3 reads CASSTGQGGTEAFF. The CDR3 coding sequence is TGTGCCAGCTCAACTGGACAGGGCGGGACTGAAGCTTTCTTT.

The chain is built from TRBV19 and TRBJ2-2, with 8 bases aligning to TRBD1. CDR3 length: 15 residues. Unmatched junction bases numbered 3, after V lost 3 bases and J lost 3 bases. Germline assignment: CDR1 LNHDA and CDR2 SQIVND (reference sequence). CDR3 sequence: CASSIQGAYTGELFF. CDR3 sequence (DNA): TGTGCCAGTAGTATCCAGGGGGCTTACACCGGGGAGCTGTTTTTT.

This clone was seen a handful of times. The genes are TRBV9 and TRBJ2-1; 8 bases agree with TRBD2. Per germline, CDR1 SGDLS and CDR2 YYNGEE. J gave up 5 bases and V 0 bases, and 1 base lay outside the gene matches. This CDR3 comprises 14 residues. The CDR3 here is CASSVAGGNNEQFF. CDR3 DNA sequence: TGTGCCAGCAGCGTAGCGGGAGGGAACAATGAGCAGTTCTTC.

The chain combines TRBV9 with TRBJ2-3; a weak D match, TRBD2 (7 bases). The CDR3 runs 16 residues. The ends were cut back, 3 bases at V and 4 bases at J, with 18 bases in the middle. Germline V gene sequence: CDR1 SGDLS, CDR2 YYNGEE. The CDR3 DNA follows: TGTGCCAGCAGCGAGTTCGGGGGGCGGAGCGCAGATACGCAGTATTTT. Encoded protein: CASSEFGGRSADTQYF. The variable domain in full, completed from reference TRBV9 and TRBJ2-3, reads DSGVTQTPKHLITATGQRVTLRCSPRSGDLSVYWYQQSLDQGLQFLIQYYNGEERAKGNILERFSAQQFPDLHSELNLSSLELGDSALYFCASSEFGGRSADTQYFGPGTRLTVL.

The gene calls are TRBV2 and TRBJ1-6; D gene unclear. The V and J ends lost 5 bases and 7 bases respectively, with 12 bases between them. The CDR3 runs 14 residues. Germline assignment: CDR1 SNHLY and CDR2 FYNNEI. The CDR3 reads CASSWGEGNSPLHF. CDR3 nucleotides: TGTGCCAGCAGTTGGGGAGAGGGCAATTCACCCCTCCACTTT.

The rearrangement uses TRBV5-4 and TRBJ1-4, with TRBD1 matching 8 bases. The CDR3 consists of 15 residues. Trimming removed 3 bases from V and 11 bases from J; junction bases left unmatched: 12. Per the germline V gene, CDR1 is SGHNT and CDR2 is YYREEE (reference sequence). CDR3 protein: CASSSMDRARQKLFF. The CDR3 DNA follows: TGTGCCAGCAGCTCGATGGACAGGGCGAGGCAGAAACTGTTTTTT.

V and J are TRBV6-6 and TRBJ2-5; 7 bases agree with TRBD2. This CDR3 region has 15 residues. Per germline, CDR1 MNHNY and CDR2 SVGAGI (reference sequence). V shed 7 bases, J shed 5 bases, and the junction held 13 bases outside the gene matches. CDR3 residues: CASTPLAGVWETQYF. CDR3 sequence (DNA): TGTGCCAGCACTCCACTCGCGGGAGTGTGGGAGACCCAGTACTTC.

This clone was recorded a few times. The gene calls are TRBV27 and TRBJ1-2; D is unresolved. Germline V lookup: CDR1 MNHEY, CDR2 SMNVEV (reference sequence). The CDR3 is made up of 13 amino acids. V lost 2 bases, J lost 1 base, and 5 bases lay in between. In nucleotides, the CDR3 is TGTGCCAGCAGTTTACAGTATAACTATGGCTACACCTTC. Translating it yields CASSLQYNYGYTF.

This sequence joins TRBV11-3 and TRBJ2-7; TRBD1 aligns across 8 bases. The CDR3 is 13 amino acids. V lost 5 bases, J lost 6 bases, and 6 bases stayed unmatched. Looked up from germline, CDR1 is SGHNT and CDR2 is YENEEA. Here the CDR3 DNA reads TGTGCCAGCAGCCTGGACAGGGAAGGCGAGCAGTACTTC. Translated: CASSLDREGEQYF.

This clone was seen only a few times. The rearrangement links TRBV28 to TRBJ2-3; 12 positions agree with TRBD2. Germline CDR1 reads MDHEN; CDR2 reads SYDVKM. V shed 8 bases and J 5 bases; nucleotides not matched to a gene: 5. The CDR3 has 14 residues. The CDR3 DNA reads TGTGCCAGCTCCCTAGCGGGGGGGGGAGATACGCAGTATTTT. Translated: CASSLAGGGDTQYF.

This clone was counted a few times. J is TRBJ2-3 and V is TRBV5-1; 9 bases match TRBD2. Germline CDR1 is SGHRS and CDR2 is YFSETQ. The CDR3 runs to 15 residues. The trim removed 0 bases at V and 8 bases at J, leaving 7 bases unmatched. The CDR3 sequence: CASSLGLAGISTQYF. CDR3 DNA sequence: TGCGCCAGCAGCTTGGGTCTAGCGGGGATATCTACGCAGTATTTT.

The V and J genes are TRBV10-3 and TRBJ1-1; TRBD1 is a possible D gene (6 bases). The V gene's germline CDR1 is ENHRY and CDR2 SYGVKD. CDR3 length equals 12 residues. V gave up 10 bases and J gave up 1 base, with 10 bases separating them. The CDR3 nucleotides are TGTGCCACCTGGACAGCGAACACTGAAGCTTTCTTT. Its protein is CATWTANTEAFF.

The chain couples TRBV6-1 to TRBJ1-3; 7 positions agree with TRBD1. The CDR3 sequence is 13 residues long. Germline V gene lookup returns CDR1 MNHNS and CDR2 SASEGT. Trimming cost V 5 bases and J 4 bases; bases outside gene matches: 2. The DNA of the CDR3 is TGTGCCAGCAGTCAGGACAGGGGAAACACCATATATTTT. This sequence encodes CASSQDRGNTIYF.

This rearrangement joins TRBV28 to TRBJ1-2; D remains ambiguous. The CDR3 length is 13 residues. The germline V gene encodes CDR1 MDHEN and CDR2 SYDVKM. Trimming left V 3 bases short and J 4 bases short, with 9 bases between. The CDR3 loop is CASSFSNTYGYTF. The CDR3, as DNA: TGTGCCAGCAGTTTTTCAAACACCTATGGCTACACCTTC.

The chain links TRBV25-1 to TRBJ2-3; the match to TRBD2 covers 7 bases. V lost 3 bases to trimming and J lost 0 bases; unmatched junction nucleotides: 3. CDR1 is MGHDK and CDR2 is SYGVNS in the germline V gene. The CDR3 has 15 amino acids. The CDR3 protein is CASSDNSGSTDTQYF. The CDR3 DNA sequence: TGTGCCAGCAGTGATAATAGCGGGAGCACAGATACGCAGTATTTT. The variable domain in full, completed from reference TRBV25-1 and TRBJ2-3, reads EADIYQTPRYLVIGTGKKITLECSQTMGHDKMYWYQQDPGMELHLIHYSYGVNSTEKGDLSSESTVSRIRTEHFPLTLESARPSHTSQYLCASSDNSGSTDTQYFGPGTRLTVL.

This chain connects TRBV19 to TRBJ1-1; 9 bases line up with TRBD1. V lost 5 bases and J lost 6; bases outside the gene matches: 7. The CDR3 runs to 14 residues. Germline CDR1 and CDR2: LNHDA and SQIVND (reference sequence). CDR3 in DNA: TGTGCCAGTAGTCAGGGACAGGGTCGAGCTGAAGCTTTCTTT. Its protein product is CASSQGQGRAEAFF.

The chain couples TRBV28 to TRBJ1-4, with D maybe TRBD1 (6 bases). Per germline, CDR1 MDHEN and CDR2 SYDVKM. This CDR3 is built from 14 residues. The V and J ends lost 8 bases and 5 bases respectively, with 15 bases between them. CDR3 DNA: TGTGCCAGCGGCCCCGGGACAAGAAATGAAAAACTGTTTTTT. Its protein product is CASGPGTRNEKLFF.

The genes are TRBV6-4 and TRBJ2-2, with D perhaps TRBD2 (6 bases). Germline assignment: CDR1 MRHNA and CDR2 SNTAGT. The CDR3 has 15 amino acids. The V end lost 4 bases, the J end lost 4 bases, and 13 bases lay between the germline ends. The CDR3 DNA follows: TGTGCCAGCAGTGTAGAGGAGGGATCCACCGGGGAGCTGTTTTTT. Protein: CASSVEEGSTGELFF.

The chain couples TRBV5-1 to TRBJ2-3, with D perhaps matching TRBD1 (5 bases). V lost 3 bases, J lost 11 bases, and 28 bases lay in between. The length of the CDR3 is 17 residues. The germline CDR1 and CDR2 sequences are SGHRS and YFSETQ. CDR3 DNA sequence: TGCGCCAGCAGCTATATCAGGGAACATTCAACGACCCGGCAGCAGTATTTT. Amino acids: CASSYIREHSTTRQQYF. The full variable domain, with the rest looked up from reference TRBV5-1 and TRBJ2-3, is KAGVTQTPRYLIKTRGQQVTLSCSPISGHRSVSWYQQTPGQGLQFLFEYFSETQRNKGNFPGRFSGRQFSNSRSEMNVSTLELGDSALYLCASSYIREHSTTRQQYFGPGTRLTVL.

The V gene is TRBV19, the J gene TRBJ1-2; D possibly corresponds to TRBD1 (6 bases). The V gene's germline CDR1 is LNHDA and CDR2 SQIVND (reference sequence). V lost 5 bases to trimming and J lost 4 bases, with 14 bases between them. The CDR3 has 14 amino acids. Here the CDR3 DNA reads TGTGCCAGTAGTCAGACAGGACCTTTCTATGGCTACACCTTC. Residues: CASSQTGPFYGYTF.

The genes are TRBV7-2 and TRBJ1-2; D might be TRBD1 (5 bases). Germline CDR1 is SGHTA and CDR2 is FQGNSA. V was pared by 1 base and J by 7 bases, with 13 bases between. This CDR3 is built from 14 residues. In DNA form, the CDR3 reads TGTGCCAGCAGCTTAGATCGGGGGTGGAGTGGCTACACCTTC. Its protein product is CASSLDRGWSGYTF.

The V and J genes are TRBV5-6 and TRBJ2-1; 15 positions match TRBD2. V dropped 6 bases and J dropped 7; count of bases not matched to a gene: 8. This CDR3 has 16 residues. Germline loops: CDR1 SGHDT, CDR2 YYEEEE. CDR3 sequence: CASIRTSGRALNEQFF. As DNA, the CDR3 is TGTGCCAGCATCAGGACTAGCGGGAGGGCCTTGAATGAGCAGTTCTTC. Combining the CDR3 with reference TRBV5-6 and TRBJ2-1 gives the whole variable domain DAGVTQSPTHLIKTRGQQVTLRCSPKSGHDTVSWYQQALGQGPQFIFQYYEEEERQRGNFPDRFSGHQFPNYSSELNVNALLLGDSALYLCASIRTSGRALNEQFFGPGTRLTVL.

The V and J genes are TRBV28 and TRBJ2-5; 7 positions match TRBD2. Germline values: CDR1 MDHEN, CDR2 SYDVKM. The CDR3 is made up of 12 amino acids. V shed 5 bases, J shed 6 bases, and the junction held 3 bases outside the gene matches. In DNA form, the CDR3 reads TGTGCCAGCAGTCTCGGGAGGAAGACCCAGTACTTC. It yields the protein CASSLGRKTQYF.

To note about this clone: The same CDR3 can be traced to other DNA sequences in this sample. This chain joins TRBV10-1 and TRBJ2-3; 10 bases are a match to TRBD1. V dropped 3 bases and J dropped 1; count of bases not matched to a gene: 1. In germline, CDR1 is WNHNN, CDR2 SYGVQD (reference sequence). The CDR3 is 15 residues long. In nucleotides, the CDR3 is TGCGCCAGCAGTGATGGACAGGGGGGCACAGATACGCAGTATTTT. This encodes CASSDGQGGTDTQYF.

This clone has just a few counts. This sequence joins TRBV7-5 and TRBJ2-3; the D call of TRBD2 is as the table states it, not checked on the DNA. TRBV7-5 is a known pseudogene. This CDR3 region has 19 residues. CDR3 protein: CVRSAGLAGGPDLKDTQYF. In DNA form, the CDR3 reads TGTGTCAGAAGCGCCGGACTAGCGGGAGGGCCCGATCTCAAAGATACGCAGTATTTT.

The V and J genes are TRBV2 and TRBJ1-6, with D maybe TRBD1 (6 bases). The germline V and J ends were trimmed by 8 bases and 8 bases, with 16 bases remaining between them. Germline-derived CDR1 and CDR2 are SNHLY and FYNNEI. The length of the CDR3 is 14 residues. CDR3 in amino acids: CASLGRDTHSPLHF. The CDR3 nucleotides are TGTGCCAGCCTCGGCCGGGACACACATTCACCCCTCCACTTT.